This is a list of T cell receptor beta chains from one sample in a study of shared clonotypes between healthy human individuals. Clones were read by immunoSEQ multiplex PCR, and TCRdb kept only the in-frame ones, dropping some. The top ten hold 0.14% of the sample, which has a few million clones, around 90% seen once. Sequencing was performed on naive CD4+ T cells sorted from blood. These receptors came from a man aged 18 to 35 in good health. Each CDR3 is given without its conserved first and last residue. The order of the fields is V gene, J gene, CDR3 protein.

>TRBV6-6|TRBJ2-7
ASRTASGYEQY
>TRBV6-1|TRBJ2-3
ASIPAGAYTQY
>TRBV5-6|TRBJ2-7
ASSDPQGRRDYEQY
>TRBV19|TRBJ2-7
ASSRTAFYEQY
>TRBV30|TRBJ1-2
AWSVGTGVGYT
>TRBV7-9|TRBJ2-3
ASSPYTGAGGATHTQY
>TRBV5-4|TRBJ2-7
ASSPGQFYEQY
>TRBV6-1|TRBJ1-5
ASSEVRRGSNQPQH
>TRBV27|TRBJ1-2
ASSPRQGPGYGYT
>TRBV27|TRBJ2-3
ASSLISAYRTDTQY
>TRBV7-8|TRBJ2-2
ASSFLTSGVGELF
>TRBV5-1|TRBJ1-4
ASSLAGGQGATNEKLF
>TRBV11-2|TRBJ1-6
ASSQGQNNSPLH
>TRBV5-4|TRBJ2-5
ASSLMGRGRQETQY
>TRBV7-2|TRBJ2-5
ASSSPGLALETQY
>TRBV6-1|TRBJ1-1
ASRSGAWDTEAF